Only a few counts were recorded for the clone carrying this TCR beta chain. The sample is drawn from a study of blood T cell repertoires in COVID-19. The overall study: Samples taken during acute and convalescent COVID-19 were collected in the United States, Italy and Spain. T cells, B-cell-depleted T cells, or PBMCs provided the cDNA or gDNA that served as material.

Germline V gene data show CDR1 as MNHEY and CDR2 as SMNVEV (reference sequence). The CDR3 length is 14 residues. Trimming shortened V by 6 bases and J by 0 bases, and 8 bases separated the two germline ends. Original data processing: It was from reference gene primer amplification that nucleated cell counts were estimated. Using immunoSEQ multiplex PCR, the repertoire was profiled, and TCRdb retains in-frame clones only, with some absent. V and J calls and clone size are copied from that table; D and trimming were computed from the DNA. This sample has some 170,000 clones, with about 80% found just once.

This sequence originates from a woman in her 70s with acute or convalescent COVID-19. Sequencing used peripheral blood. The chain has TRBV27 and TRBJ2-2; D perhaps matches TRBD2 (5 bases). The CDR3 coding sequence is TGTGCCAGCAGCGGACTTACGAACACCGGGGAGCTGTTTTTT. The encoded protein is CASSGLTNTGELFF.